The 13 T cell receptor beta chains below come from one sample, sequenced in a study of cytotoxic CD8 clonotypes in ibrutinib-treated CLL. Sequenced by immunoSEQ multiplex PCR; TCRdb stores in-frame clones only, minus some. The data show approximately 140,000 clones, around 93% seen once. The source was PBMCs, collected after 12 months of ibrutinib treatment. The origin of the receptors is a human donor with chronic lymphocytic leukemia.

This rearrangement joins TRBV5-4 to TRBJ1-5; TRBD1 is a possible D gene (6 bases). Germline V gene sequence: CDR1 SGHNT, CDR2 YYREEE (reference sequence). There are 16 residues in the CDR3. The V end lost 3 bases, the J end lost 6 bases, and 19 bases lay between the germline ends. The CDR3 DNA sequence: TGTGCCAGCAGCTATGGGGGCCCCAGCCTAAGTCAGCCCCAGCATTTT. It codes for CASSYGGPSLSQPQHF.

The V call is TRBV6-5, the J call TRBJ2-7, with 10 bases fitting TRBD2. After removal of 6 bases from V and 11 bases from J, the junction contained 10 bases not matched to a gene. The CDR3 has 13 amino acids. CDR1 and CDR2 (germline): MNHEY, SVGAGI. In DNA form, the CDR3 reads TGTGCCAGCAGGGCCGGCACTAGCGGGAAGGAGTACTTC. Translating gives CASRAGTSGKEYF.

The V and J genes are TRBV6-5 and TRBJ1-2; D gene ambiguous. Trimming pared 2 bases from V and 4 bases from J, leaving 8 bases between. CDR1 and CDR2 from the germline V gene are MNHEY and SVGAGI. There are 13 residues in the CDR3. The CDR3 DNA reads as TGTGCCAGCAGTTACAGTACCTCCTATGGCTACACCTTC. This codes for CASSYSTSYGYTF.

The chain employs TRBV29-1 and TRBJ1-5; 8 nucleotides match TRBD1. This CDR3 is 12 amino acids long. In germline, CDR1 is SQVTM, CDR2 ANQGSEA. V shed 5 bases and J 5 bases; nucleotides not matched to a gene: 2. CDR3 in DNA: TGCAGCGTTAAGGACAGGGATCAGCCCCAGCATTTT. Amino acid sequence: CSVKDRDQPQHF.

The chain is built from TRBV6-6 and TRBJ2-7; perhaps TRBD2 as D (6 bases). The CDR3 is 13 residues long. The V gene's germline CDR1 is MNHNY and CDR2 SVGAGI (reference sequence). With 4 bases removed from V and 3 bases from J, the gap between germline ends came to 10 bases. CDR3 sequence: CASSLNGGYEQYF. CDR3 coding DNA: TGTGCCAGCAGTTTAAACGGGGGCTACGAGCAGTACTTC.

J is TRBJ2-1 and V is TRBV28, with D possibly matching TRBD2 (6 bases). Trimming took 5 bases from V and 3 from J, leaving 17 bases between them. Germline CDR1 is MDHEN and CDR2 is SYDVKM. This CDR3 comprises 16 residues. This CDR3 reads CASSPPSGGVYNEQFF. CDR3 in DNA: TGTGCCAGCAGTCCCCCCAGCGGAGGGGTCTACAATGAGCAGTTCTTC.

The chain's CDR3 is CASRRLVPGTSGRNEQFF. CDR3 bases: TGTGCCAGCAGGCGACTAGTTCCCGGGACTAGCGGGAGGAATGAGCAGTTCTTC. This chain connects TRBV2 to TRBJ2-1, with 15 nucleotides matching TRBD2. The CDR3 length is 18 residues. With V trimmed by 6 bases and J by 7 bases, 13 bases remained unmatched. The V gene's germline CDR1 is SNHLY and CDR2 FYNNEI.

The chain uses TRBV28 and TRBJ1-4, with no clear D. In germline, CDR1 is MDHEN, CDR2 SYDVKM. The length of the CDR3 is 17 residues. V dropped 4 bases and J dropped 0 bases, with 15 bases sitting between them. DNA for the CDR3: TGTGCCAGCAGTTCCGAACTAGTAAGCGCAACTAATGAAAAACTGTTTTTT. It is translated as CASSSELVSATNEKLFF.

In its sample, this clone was seen once. The chain couples TRBV28 to TRBJ2-1; 7 bases line up with TRBD2. Looked up from germline, CDR1 is MDHEN and CDR2 is SYDVKM. The length of the CDR3 is 12 residues. The ends lost 5 bases at V and 8 bases at J; junction bases unmatched: 3. CDR3 DNA sequence: TGTGCCAGCAGTATACTAGCGTATGAGCAGTTCTTC. Protein product: CASSILAYEQFF.

The genes are TRBV30 and TRBJ1-3; D unresolved. V was cut by 4 bases and J by 2 bases, with 9 bases left in between. The germline CDR1 and CDR2 sequences are GTSNPN and SVGIG (reference sequence). The CDR3 runs to 13 residues. The chain's CDR3 is CAWNHGTGNTIYF. The CDR3 DNA reads TGTGCCTGGAACCACGGGACTGGAAACACCATATATTTT.

The V and J genes are TRBV28 and TRBJ2-7; no reliable D call. V dropped 7 bases and J dropped 5 bases, with 12 bases sitting between them. The CDR3 covers 12 residues. From germline, CDR1 is MDHEN and CDR2 SYDVKM. This CDR3 is CASNGRGNEQYF. In nucleotides, the CDR3 is TGTGCCAGCAATGGGCGAGGTAACGAGCAGTACTTC.

This chain connects TRBV29-1 to TRBJ2-1; D is ambiguous. This CDR3 has 15 amino acids. Germline CDR1 and CDR2: SQVTM and ANQGSEA. Between the trimmed V and J ends, which lost 0 bases and 0 bases, there was a span of 9 bases. The DNA for the CDR3 is TGCAGCGTTGAAGAGGGCCGTAGCTCCTACAATGAGCAGTTCTTC. This encodes CSVEEGRSSYNEQFF.

V and J are TRBV27 and TRBJ2-1; TRBD2 might be the D (6 bases). The CDR3 length is 16 residues. Trimming shortened V by 1 base and J by 6 bases, and 16 bases separated the two germline ends. Germline V gene sequence: CDR1 MNHEY, CDR2 SMNVEV (reference sequence). CDR3 bases: TGTGCCAGCAGTTTATTATCAGTCGGAGGGAGCAATGAGCAGTTCTTC. Its translation: CASSLLSVGGSNEQFF.